A single sample gave rise to the 13 T cell receptor beta chains below, sequenced in a study of cytomegalovirus exposure and HLA in healthy donors. Only in-frame clones appear in the TCRdb table, and some are missing; sequencing was by immunoSEQ multiplex PCR. This sample has about 200,000 clones, with 81% found just once. The specimen was PBMCs. Receptors originate from a woman aged 25 to 39 in good health and CMV-seronegative.

The V gene is TRBV19, the J gene TRBJ1-5; TRBD1 aligns across 7 bases. Unmatched junction bases numbered 6, after V lost 10 bases and J lost 12 bases. The CDR3 spans 10 residues. Germline CDR1 is LNHDA and CDR2 is SQIVND (reference sequence). The CDR3 reads CATGQALQHF. The CDR3 DNA reads as TGTGCCACCGGACAGGCTCTCCAGCATTTT.

This rearrangement joins TRBV9 to TRBJ2-5; 7 bases match TRBD1. Germline V gene data show CDR1 as SGDLS and CDR2 as YYNGEE. V shed 3 bases and J 5 bases; nucleotides not matched to a gene: 7. The CDR3 covers 14 residues. The CDR3 reads CASSATTGMETQYF. CDR3 bases: TGTGCCAGCAGCGCTACGACAGGGATGGAGACCCAGTACTTC.

The table lists this clone with many counts. This chain links TRBV7-2 with TRBJ1-3; D remains ambiguous. This CDR3 has 15 amino acids. Germline loops: CDR1 SGHTA, CDR2 FQGNSA. V was trimmed by 0 bases and J by 0 bases, leaving 6 bases between them. CDR3 sequence: CASSLAYSSGNTIYF. DNA of the CDR3: TGTGCCAGCAGCTTAGCTTACAGCTCTGGAAACACCATATATTTT. The variable domain in full, with the rest retrieved from reference TRBV7-2 and TRBJ1-3, is GAGVSQSPSNKVTEKGKDVELRCDPISGHTALYWYRQSLGQGLEFLIYFQGNSAPDKSGLPSDRFSAERTGGSVSTLTIQRTQQEDSAVYLCASSLAYSSGNTIYFGEGSWLTVV.

The chain links TRBV16 to TRBJ2-4, with 8 bases identical to TRBD1. Germline V gene lookup returns CDR1 KGHSY and CDR2 FQNENV. CDR3 length: 16 residues. Unmatched junction bases numbered 8, after V lost 6 bases and J lost 1 base. The CDR3 region has the DNA TGTGCCAGCAGTCCAGGGGGCCTCGGGGCCAAAAACATTCAGTACTTC. Encoded protein: CASSPGGLGAKNIQYF.

The chain has TRBV28 and TRBJ1-3; 7 bases line up with TRBD1. This CDR3 comprises 14 residues. J gave up 7 bases and V 6 bases, and 9 bases lay outside the gene matches. The V gene's germline CDR1 is MDHEN and CDR2 SYDVKM. The DNA of the CDR3 is TGTGCCAGCAGCCAACAGGGGACCCCGAACACCATATATTTT. Translated, it gives CASSQQGTPNTIYF.

In its sample, this clone was seen once. V usage is TRBV6-5 and J usage is TRBJ1-5; 8 bases are shared with TRBD1. The germline V gene has CDR1 MNHEY and CDR2 SVGAGI. The CDR3 covers 12 residues. After removal of 10 bases from V and 6 bases from J, the junction contained 5 bases not matched to a gene. CDR3 in amino acids: CATGQGGQPQHF. The CDR3 nucleotides are TGTGCCACCGGACAGGGAGGTCAGCCCCAGCATTTT.

This clone has more than one count but fewer than ten. The genes are TRBV5-5 and TRBJ1-5, with TRBD1 identical over 8 bases. Per germline, CDR1 SGHKS and CDR2 YYEKEE (reference sequence). The V gene end was trimmed by 3 bases and the J gene end by 6 bases; junction bases not matched to a gene: 8. The CDR3 has 15 residues. CDR3 loop: CASSSQGARSQPQHF. The CDR3 region has the DNA TGTGCCAGCAGCTCGCAGGGGGCGCGGAGTCAGCCCCAGCATTTT.

V usage is TRBV19 and J usage is TRBJ1-2; 10 bases map to TRBD1. V was pared by 5 bases and J by 5 bases, with 8 bases of the junction left unmatched. The CDR3 loop spans 15 amino acids. Germline CDR1 LNHDA, CDR2 SQIVND (reference sequence). Written as DNA, the CDR3 is TGTGCCAGTAGTCCGGGACAGGGGCTGAAATATGGCTACACCTTC. Translated: CASSPGQGLKYGYTF.

The chain combines TRBV7-9 with TRBJ2-7, with 9 bases aligning to TRBD2. The CDR3 length is 15 residues. The germline CDR1 and CDR2 sequences are SEHNR and FQNEAQ (reference sequence). The V segment lost 8 bases and the J segment 5 bases; nucleotides outside the gene matches: 13. The CDR3 is CASQPPPREGHEQYF. The CDR3 DNA is TGTGCCAGCCAGCCCCCCCCGCGGGAGGGCCACGAGCAGTACTTC.

The chain recombines TRBV18 with TRBJ1-5; no reliable D call. The germline V gene has CDR1 KGHSH and CDR2 LQKENI. This CDR3 region has 18 residues. Trimming left V 0 bases short and J 2 bases short, with 17 bases between. The DNA for the CDR3 is TGTGCCAGCTCACCACCACTCCGGGTACCCTCTGGCAATCAGCCCCAGCATTTT. Translation gives CASSPPLRVPSGNQPQHF. Full variable domain (rest looked up from reference TRBV18 and TRBJ1-5): NAGVMQNPRHLVRRRGQEARLRCSPMKGHSHVYWYRQLPEEGLKFMVYLQKENIIDESGMPKERFSAEFPKEGPSILRIQQVVRGDSAAYFCASSPPLRVPSGNQPQHFGDGTRLSIL.

V is TRBV18 and J is TRBJ2-3; 7 bases are a match to TRBD2. Losses at the gene ends were 3 bases for V and 3 bases for J; bases not matched to a gene: 6. Germline CDR1 is KGHSH and CDR2 is LQKENI. CDR3 length: 15 amino acids. The CDR3 nucleotides read TGTGCCAGCTCACCCGGGCGGGAGCGTACAGATACGCAGTATTTT. It yields the protein CASSPGRERTDTQYF.

The V call is TRBV2, the J call TRBJ2-4; 8 positions match TRBD2. The germline gives CDR1 SNHLY, CDR2 FYNNEI. The V and J ends lost 8 bases and 6 bases, in that order; junction bases with no gene match: 6. This CDR3 contains 13 residues. Here the CDR3 DNA reads TGTGCCAGCCAGGCGGGGGGCGGAAACATTCAGTACTTC. Translation: CASQAGGGNIQYF.

The rearrangement joins TRBV28 to TRBJ2-3; a possible D gene is TRBD2 (6 bases). CDR1 is MDHEN and CDR2 is SYDVKM in the germline V gene. The V and J ends lost 3 bases and 0 bases respectively, with 13 bases between them. The CDR3 length is 16 residues. The CDR3 region is CASSLVGGASTDTQYF. In DNA, the CDR3 is TGTGCCAGCAGTTTGGTCGGGGGAGCAAGCACAGATACGCAGTATTTT.